The entry below gives a single T cell receptor beta chain sequence along with its context. The sample originates from a study of tumor-infiltrating lymphocytes in primary liver carcinoma. V lost 4 bases, J lost 0 bases, and 22 bases lay in between. Germline CDR1 and CDR2: SGHKS and YYEKEE (reference sequence). The CDR3 totals 18 residues. Synthesis of TCR beta cDNA was carried out from about 540 ng total RNA with a constant-region primer. Construction of TCR beta libraries relied on three successive nested multiplex PCR rounds employing slightly modified ARM-PCR. Forward primers for TRBV1-TRBV30 and a C-beta reverse primer served the first two PCR rounds, at around 9 cycles each. TCRdb analysed the multiplex PCR reads with MiXCR anew, one entry per CDR3 protein. The sample consists of 45,000 to 65,000 distinct CDR3 sequences, 65% to 85% of them appearing once. For each extraction, RNA and DNA were obtained together from 20-30 mg of unsorted bulk tissue.

Material: liver tumor tissue from sampling region 5. The subset denotes: tumor region T5, tumor centre. The chain recombines TRBV5-5 with TRBJ2-5, with D possibly being TRBD1 (6 bases). The receptor was isolated from a man aged 35 to 55 with primary liver carcinoma and hepatitis B virus infection. For the CDR3, the DNA is TGTGCCAGCAGCCTGGGGTTGATCCGGACAGAGTACCAAGAGACCCAGTACTTC. Encoded protein: CASSLGLIRTEYQETQYF.